These 15 T cell receptor beta chains were sequenced from one sample in a study of T cells after yellow fever vaccination. TCRdb recomputed calls from the 5' RACE reads with MiXCR, one row per CDR3 protein. The sample contains approximately 240,000 distinct CDR3 sequences, over 3% of which appear only once. Source: PBMCs, taken 15 days after the yellow fever booster vaccination. The receptor set was obtained from a man younger than 30 who received the YFV17D yellow fever vaccine.

In this sample, this clonotype turned up many times. This chain links TRBV11-2 with TRBJ1-2; D not certain. The V gene lost 5 bases and the J gene lost 4 bases, with 11 bases spanning the gap. The length of the CDR3 is 13 residues. The V gene's germline CDR1 is SGHAT and CDR2 FQNNGV. The CDR3: CASSKAPSYGYTF. The CDR3 DNA follows: TGTGCCAGCAGCAAGGCCCCGTCCTATGGCTACACCTTC. The whole variable domain, filled in from reference TRBV11-2 and TRBJ1-2, reads EAGVAQSPRYKIIEKRQSVAFWCNPISGHATLYWYQQILGQGPKLLIQFQNNGVVDDSQLPKDRFSAERLKGVDSTLKIQPAKLEDSAVYLCASSKAPSYGYTFGSGTRLTVV.

The chain links TRBV5-6 to TRBJ1-2; 10 bases agree with TRBD1. This CDR3 comprises 15 residues. Germline CDR1 reads SGHDT; CDR2 reads YYEEEE. Trimming took 4 bases from V and 3 from J; bases not matched to a gene: 6. Written as DNA, the CDR3 is TGTGCCAGCAGCCTCACCGGGACAGGGGACTATGGCTACACCTTC. Residues: CASSLTGTGDYGYTF.

This clonotype was detected ten times or more. The CDR3 region is CASSSSDGQYV. CDR3 nucleotides: TGTGCCAGCAGTTCCTCTGATGGGCAGTACGTC. V usage is TRBV28 and J usage is TRBJ2-7; D unclear. Germline CDR1 is MDHEN and CDR2 is SYDVKM. The CDR3 is 11 residues long. Trimming took 4 bases from V and 9 from J, leaving 10 bases between them.

Many counts were recorded for this clonotype. The V and J genes are TRBV3-1 and TRBJ1-1, with a tentative D call TRBD1 (6 bases). CDR1 is LGHDT, CDR2 YNNKEL, per germline (reference sequence). V lost 4 bases to trimming and J lost 7 bases, with 19 bases between them. The CDR3 totals 15 residues. The CDR3: CASSRTVTSDSEAFF. CDR3 sequence (DNA): TGTGCCAGCAGCCGGACAGTAACTTCCGACAGTGAAGCTTTCTTT. Full variable domain (remainder filled in from reference TRBV3-1 and TRBJ1-1): DTAVSQTPKYLVTQMGNDKSIKCEQNLGHDTMYWYKQDSKKFLKIMFSYNNKELIINETVPNRFSPKSPDKAHLNLHINSLELGDSAVYFCASSRTVTSDSEAFFGQGTRLTVV.

This clonotype occurred many times. This chain connects TRBV30 to TRBJ2-2; TRBD1 matches at 9 bases. Germline lookup yields CDR1 GTSNPN and CDR2 SVGIG (reference sequence). The CDR3 runs 15 residues. The V gene end was trimmed by 4 bases and the J gene end by 4 bases; junction bases not matched to a gene: 7. In nucleotides, the CDR3 is TGTGCCTGGACTTATGGGACAGGGCCCACCGGGGAGCTGTTTTTT. Residues: CAWTYGTGPTGELFF. The variable domain in full, with the rest retrieved from reference TRBV30 and TRBJ2-2, is SQTIHQWPATLVQPVGSPLSLECTVEGTSNPNLYWYRQAAGRGLQLLFYSVGIGQISSEVPQNLSASRPQDRQFILSSKKLLLSDSGFYLCAWTYGTGPTGELFFGEGSRLTVL.

Concerning this clonotype: A single base separates this from a much larger clone, so it may be a read error. The chain couples TRBV11-1 to TRBJ2-3, with 9 bases lining up with TRBD2. The CDR3 spans 15 residues. The ends lost 3 bases at V and 7 bases at J; junction bases unmatched: 8. Germline CDR1 is SGHAT and CDR2 is FQDESV (reference sequence). The DNA for the CDR3 is TGTGCCAGCAGCTTCTGGACTAGCGCATCATATACGCAGTATTTT. Its translation is CASSFWTSASYTQYF.

The table lists this clonotype with many counts. The chain is built from TRBV15 and TRBJ2-1; D unclear. Germline V CDR1 and CDR2: LNHNV, YYDKDF (reference sequence). The CDR3 is made up of 12 amino acids. Trimming removed 3 bases from V and 3 bases from J, with 3 bases in between. CDR3 region: CATSSLYNEQFF. The DNA for the CDR3 is TGTGCCACCAGCAGCCTCTACAATGAGCAGTTCTTC. The full variable domain, in which reference TRBV15 and TRBJ2-1 provide the parts outside the CDR3, is DAMVIQNPRYQVTQFGKPVTLSCSQTLNHNVMYWYQQKSSQAPKLLFHYYDKDFNNEADTPDNFQSRRPNTSFCFLDIRSPGLGDTAMYLCATSSLYNEQFFGPGTRLTVL.

This clonotype was counted many times. V is TRBV24-1 and J is TRBJ2-3, with 11 nucleotides matching TRBD2. The CDR3 sequence is 17 residues long. V lost 7 bases and J lost 5; bases outside the gene matches: 13. Germline V gives CDR1 KGHDR, CDR2 SFDVKD. CDR3 sequence: CATRTSGGLLGRDTQYF. The CDR3 coding sequence is TGTGCCACCAGAACTAGCGGGGGCCTTTTGGGAAGAGATACGCAGTATTTT.

This clonotype was seen at least ten times. The gene calls are TRBV27 and TRBJ1-1, with 7 bases identical to TRBD1. Looked up from germline, CDR1 is MNHEY and CDR2 is SMNVEV (reference sequence). The CDR3 length is 11 residues. V shed 6 bases, J shed 11 bases, and the junction held 6 bases outside the gene matches. CDR3 nucleotides: TGTGCCAGCAGGTCGACAGGGAGGGCTTTCTTT. It translates to CASRSTGRAFF.

This clonotype was recorded many times. The chain combines TRBV5-1 with TRBJ1-6; no definite D call. The germline CDR1 and CDR2 sequences are SGHRS and YFSETQ. This CDR3 region has 14 residues. V shed 1 base and J shed 8 bases, with 10 bases lying between them. The CDR3 DNA follows: TGCGCCAGCAGCTTGCCGGATATCGATTCACCCCTCCACTTT. Translating gives CASSLPDIDSPLHF.

This clonotype rates as medium-sized (0.01 to 0.1%). V is TRBV3-1 and J is TRBJ2-3; either TRBD1 or TRBD2 may fit D (5 bases each). The CDR3 sequence is 14 residues long. The germline V gene has CDR1 LGHDT and CDR2 YNNKEL (reference sequence). Trimming removed 7 bases at V and 0 bases at J, with 11 bases between. The CDR3 DNA reads as TGTGCCAGCAACTCACGGGGCAGCACAGATACGCAGTATTTT. Amino acids: CASNSRGSTDTQYF.

There are many counts of this clonotype. The J gene is TRBJ1-2, the V gene TRBV7-2; D may be TRBD1 (6 bases). The V end lost 6 bases, the J end lost 4 bases, and 18 bases lay between the germline ends. Germline V gene data show CDR1 as SGHTA and CDR2 as FQGNSA. The CDR3 has 15 amino acids. In DNA form, the CDR3 reads TGTGCCAGCAGGGACGGGGGGGGCAGTCTCTATGGCTACACCTTC. Its translation: CASRDGGGSLYGYTF.

The sample holds many counts of this clonotype. CDR3 bases: TGCGCCAGCAGCCGTGGATGGTATGAGCAGTTCTTC. This sequence encodes CASSRGWYEQFF. The V gene is TRBV5-1, the J gene TRBJ2-1, with D unresolved. Trimming pared 4 bases from V and 8 bases from J, leaving 10 bases between. Germline V gene lookup returns CDR1 SGHRS and CDR2 YFSETQ. The CDR3 is 12 residues long.

This rearrangement joins TRBV6-2 or TRBV6-3 to TRBJ1-5; D not certain. Germline V gene data show CDR1 as MNHEY and CDR2 as SVGEGT. Trimming pared 6 bases from V and 3 bases from J, leaving 12 bases between. The CDR3 spans 14 residues. The CDR3 nucleotides read TGTGCCAGCAGGGCCTCCCGGACCAATCAGCCCCAGCATTTT. Its translation: CASRASRTNQPQHF.

This clonotype has a count of ten or more. This chain joins TRBV5-1 and TRBJ2-3, with 10 bases identical to TRBD1. Germline V gene data show CDR1 as SGHRS and CDR2 as YFSETQ. V was clipped by 5 bases and J by 0 bases; unmatched bases: 9. The CDR3 extends over 17 amino acids. This CDR3 reads CASRHRQGAYSTDTQYF. The CDR3 DNA is TGCGCCAGCAGGCATCGACAGGGGGCTTATAGCACAGATACGCAGTATTTT.